This TCR beta chain was sequenced in a study of T cell repertoires in cytomegalovirus infection. Notes on the study in general: It was HLA-C-restricted CMV-specific TCR beta clonotypes that dominated the response ex vivo. Adding up the frequency of public TCR beta families identified people who carried CMV plus the relevant HLA.

TCRdb re-called the reads with MiXCR, one entry per CDR3 protein. The sample contains roughly 90,000 distinct CDR3 sequences, roughly a quarter of which appear only once. The CDR3 extends over 16 amino acids. The J segment lost 4 bases and the V segment lost 3 bases, leaving 6 bases of the junction unmatched. This clonotype was observed many times. Its target is unknown. Here the sequenced sample was CD8+ T cells from cultured PBMCs, taken from culture after CMV antigen stimulation. The chain combines TRBV12-3 or TRBV12-4 with TRBJ2-1; 10 positions agree with TRBD2. The TCR originated in a human donor in good health (CMV status not recorded). Some clones in this sample may be carry-over from other donors' samples. CDR3 amino acids: CASSFPSGGAYNEQFF. The CDR3 nucleotides read TGTGCCAGCAGTTTCCCCAGCGGGGGGGCTTACAATGAGCAGTTCTTC.